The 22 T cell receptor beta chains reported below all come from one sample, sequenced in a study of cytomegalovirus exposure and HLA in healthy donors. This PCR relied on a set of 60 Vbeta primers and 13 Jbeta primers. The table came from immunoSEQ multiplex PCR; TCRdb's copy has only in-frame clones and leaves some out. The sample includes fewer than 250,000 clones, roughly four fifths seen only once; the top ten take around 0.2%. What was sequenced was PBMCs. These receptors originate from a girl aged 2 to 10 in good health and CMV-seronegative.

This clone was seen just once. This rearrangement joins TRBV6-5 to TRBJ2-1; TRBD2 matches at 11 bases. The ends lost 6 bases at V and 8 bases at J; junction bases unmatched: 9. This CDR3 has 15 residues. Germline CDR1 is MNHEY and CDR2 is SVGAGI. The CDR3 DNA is TGTGCCAGCAGGCTAATAGCGGGGGGGCGGGATGAGCAGTTCTTC. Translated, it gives CASRLIAGGRDEQFF.

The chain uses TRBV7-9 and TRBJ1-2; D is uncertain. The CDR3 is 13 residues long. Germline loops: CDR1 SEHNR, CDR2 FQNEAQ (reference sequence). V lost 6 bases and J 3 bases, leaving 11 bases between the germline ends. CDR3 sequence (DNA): TGTGCCAGCAGGGGAGGGAGCTACTATGGCTACACCTTC. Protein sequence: CASRGGSYYGYTF.

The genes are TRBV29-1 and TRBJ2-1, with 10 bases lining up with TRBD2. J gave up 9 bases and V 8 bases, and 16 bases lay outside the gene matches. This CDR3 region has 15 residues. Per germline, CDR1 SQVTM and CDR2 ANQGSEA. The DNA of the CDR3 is TGCAGCACCGGGAGGGGGCAGCTAGCGGGAGCTGAGCAGTTCTTC. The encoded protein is CSTGRGQLAGAEQFF.

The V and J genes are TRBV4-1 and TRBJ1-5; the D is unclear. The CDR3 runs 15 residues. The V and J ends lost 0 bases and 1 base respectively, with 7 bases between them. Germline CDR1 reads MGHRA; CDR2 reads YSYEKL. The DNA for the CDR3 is TGCGCCAGCAGCCAAGAGGGAGGGAGCAATCAGCCCCAGCATTTT. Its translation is CASSQEGGSNQPQHF.

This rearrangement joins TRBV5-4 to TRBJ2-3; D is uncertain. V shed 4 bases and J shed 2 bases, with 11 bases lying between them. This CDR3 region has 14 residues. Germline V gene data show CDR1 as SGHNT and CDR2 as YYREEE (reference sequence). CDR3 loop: CASSLGWNTDTQYF. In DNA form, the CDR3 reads TGTGCCAGCAGCCTCGGGTGGAACACAGATACGCAGTATTTT.

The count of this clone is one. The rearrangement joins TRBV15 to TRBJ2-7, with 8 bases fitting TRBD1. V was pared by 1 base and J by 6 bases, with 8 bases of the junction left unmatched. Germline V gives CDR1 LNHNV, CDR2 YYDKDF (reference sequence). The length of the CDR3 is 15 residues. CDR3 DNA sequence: TGTGCCACCAGCAGAGTGTATGGACAGGGCGCCGAGCAGTACTTC. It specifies CATSRVYGQGAEQYF.

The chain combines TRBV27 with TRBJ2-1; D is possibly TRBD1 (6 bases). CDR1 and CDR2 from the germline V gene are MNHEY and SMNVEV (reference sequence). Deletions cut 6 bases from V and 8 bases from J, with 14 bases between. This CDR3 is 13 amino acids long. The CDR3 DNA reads TGTGCCAGCAGCCAAACCAGGGGCGATGAGCAGTTCTTC. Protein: CASSQTRGDEQFF.

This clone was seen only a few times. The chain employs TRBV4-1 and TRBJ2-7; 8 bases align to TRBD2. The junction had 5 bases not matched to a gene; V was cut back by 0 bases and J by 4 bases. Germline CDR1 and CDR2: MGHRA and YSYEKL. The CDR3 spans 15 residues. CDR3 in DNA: TGCGCCAGCAGCCAAGAGGTCGAGCGGGAGTACGAGCAGTACTTC. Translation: CASSQEVEREYEQYF.

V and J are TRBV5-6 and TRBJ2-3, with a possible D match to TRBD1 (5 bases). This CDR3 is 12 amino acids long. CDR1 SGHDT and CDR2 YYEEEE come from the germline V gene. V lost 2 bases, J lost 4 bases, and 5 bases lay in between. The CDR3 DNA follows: TGTGCCAGCAGCTTAGGGGCAGATACGCAGTATTTT. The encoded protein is CASSLGADTQYF.

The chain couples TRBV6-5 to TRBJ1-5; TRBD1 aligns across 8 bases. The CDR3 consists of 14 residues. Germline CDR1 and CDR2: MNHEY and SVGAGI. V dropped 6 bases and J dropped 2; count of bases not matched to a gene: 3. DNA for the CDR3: TGTGCCAGCAGAGGACAGGGCGGCAATCAGCCCCAGCATTTT. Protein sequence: CASRGQGGNQPQHF.

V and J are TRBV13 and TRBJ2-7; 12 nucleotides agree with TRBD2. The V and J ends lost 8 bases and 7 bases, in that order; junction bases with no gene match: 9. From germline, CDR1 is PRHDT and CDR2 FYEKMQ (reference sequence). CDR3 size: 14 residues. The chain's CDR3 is CASRSSGGAGEQYF. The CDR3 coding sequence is TGTGCCAGCCGATCTAGCGGGGGGGCAGGTGAGCAGTACTTC.

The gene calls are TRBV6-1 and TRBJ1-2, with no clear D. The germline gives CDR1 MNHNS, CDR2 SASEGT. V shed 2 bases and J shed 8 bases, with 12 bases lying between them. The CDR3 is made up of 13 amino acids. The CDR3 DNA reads TGTGCCAGCAGTGAACAGCGGACCCAGGGCTACACCTTC. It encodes CASSEQRTQGYTF.

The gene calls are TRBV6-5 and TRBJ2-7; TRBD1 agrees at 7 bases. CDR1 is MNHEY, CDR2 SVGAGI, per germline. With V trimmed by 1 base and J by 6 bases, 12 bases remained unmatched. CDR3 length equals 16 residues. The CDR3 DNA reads TGTGCCAGCAGTTACTACCCGAAATTTGGACAGGTCGAGCAGTACTTC. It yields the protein CASSYYPKFGQVEQYF.

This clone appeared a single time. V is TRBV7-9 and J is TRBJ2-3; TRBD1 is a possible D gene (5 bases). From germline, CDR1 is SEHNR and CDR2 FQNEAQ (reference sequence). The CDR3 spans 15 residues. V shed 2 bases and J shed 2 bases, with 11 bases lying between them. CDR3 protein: CASSLRGGNTDTQYF. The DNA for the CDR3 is TGTGCCAGCAGCTTAAGGGGCGGAAACACAGATACGCAGTATTTT.

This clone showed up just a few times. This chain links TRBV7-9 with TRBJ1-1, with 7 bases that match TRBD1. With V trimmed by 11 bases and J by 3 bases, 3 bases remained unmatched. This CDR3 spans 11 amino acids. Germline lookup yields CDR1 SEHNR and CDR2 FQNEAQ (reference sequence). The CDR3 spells CAGGTDTEAFF. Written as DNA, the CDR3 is TGTGCCGGGGGGACAGACACTGAAGCTTTCTTT.

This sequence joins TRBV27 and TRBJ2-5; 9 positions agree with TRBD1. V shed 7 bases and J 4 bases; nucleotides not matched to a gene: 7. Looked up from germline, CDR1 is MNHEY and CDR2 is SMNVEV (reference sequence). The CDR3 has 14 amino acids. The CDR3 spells CASKLQGAGETQYF. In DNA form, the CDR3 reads TGTGCCAGCAAATTACAGGGGGCCGGAGAGACCCAGTACTTC.

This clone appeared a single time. CDR3 sequence (DNA): TGTGCCAGTAGGGGAGACCAGCAGTACTTC. As protein: CASRGDQQYF. V and J are TRBV19 and TRBJ2-7, with a weak D call TRBD2 (5 bases). The V and J ends lost 6 bases and 8 bases respectively, with 8 bases between them. Germline-derived CDR1 and CDR2 are LNHDA and SQIVND (reference sequence). The CDR3 sequence is 10 residues long.

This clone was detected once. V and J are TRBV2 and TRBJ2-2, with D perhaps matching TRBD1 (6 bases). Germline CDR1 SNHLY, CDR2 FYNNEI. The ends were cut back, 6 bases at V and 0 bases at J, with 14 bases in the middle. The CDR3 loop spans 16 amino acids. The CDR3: CASSAQGAANTGELFF. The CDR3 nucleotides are TGTGCCAGCAGCGCACAGGGCGCGGCGAACACCGGGGAGCTGTTTTTT. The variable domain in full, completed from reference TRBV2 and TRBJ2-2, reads EPEVTQTPSHQVTQMGQEVILRCVPISNHLYFYWYRQILGQKVEFLVSFYNNEISEKSEIFDDQFSVERPDGSNFTLKIRSTKLEDSAMYFCASSAQGAANTGELFFGEGSRLTVL.

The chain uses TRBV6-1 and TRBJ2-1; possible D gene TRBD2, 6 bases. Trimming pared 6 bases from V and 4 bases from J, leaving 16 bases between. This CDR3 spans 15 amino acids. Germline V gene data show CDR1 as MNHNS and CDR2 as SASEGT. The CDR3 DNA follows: TGTGCCAGCAGGGACTTTAGCGGAGGGTACAATGAGCAGTTCTTC. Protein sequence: CASRDFSGGYNEQFF.

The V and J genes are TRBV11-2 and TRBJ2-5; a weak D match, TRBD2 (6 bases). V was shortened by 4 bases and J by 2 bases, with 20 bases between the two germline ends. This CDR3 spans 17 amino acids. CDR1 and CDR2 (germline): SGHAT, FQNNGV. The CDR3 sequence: CASSSSRGAGRQETQYF. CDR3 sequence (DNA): TGTGCCAGCAGCTCGTCCCGGGGAGCAGGGAGGCAAGAGACCCAGTACTTC.

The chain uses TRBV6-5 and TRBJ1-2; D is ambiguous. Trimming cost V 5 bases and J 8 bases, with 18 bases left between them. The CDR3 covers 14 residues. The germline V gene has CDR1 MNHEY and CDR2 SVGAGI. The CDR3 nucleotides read TGTGCCAGCAGTCCCGCCCTAGTGGCAAAAGGCTACACCTTC. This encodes CASSPALVAKGYTF.

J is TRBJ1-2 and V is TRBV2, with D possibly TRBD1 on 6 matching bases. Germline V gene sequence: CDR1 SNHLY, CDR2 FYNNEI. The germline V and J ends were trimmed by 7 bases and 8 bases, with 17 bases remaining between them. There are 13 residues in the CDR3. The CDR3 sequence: CASTGAQSPGYTF. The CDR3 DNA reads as TGTGCCAGCACAGGGGCTCAGTCTCCCGGCTACACCTTC. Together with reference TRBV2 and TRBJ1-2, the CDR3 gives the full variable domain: EPEVTQTPSHQVTQMGQEVILRCVPISNHLYFYWYRQILGQKVEFLVSFYNNEISEKSEIFDDQFSVERPDGSNFTLKIRSTKLEDSAMYFCASTGAQSPGYTFGSGTRLTVV.